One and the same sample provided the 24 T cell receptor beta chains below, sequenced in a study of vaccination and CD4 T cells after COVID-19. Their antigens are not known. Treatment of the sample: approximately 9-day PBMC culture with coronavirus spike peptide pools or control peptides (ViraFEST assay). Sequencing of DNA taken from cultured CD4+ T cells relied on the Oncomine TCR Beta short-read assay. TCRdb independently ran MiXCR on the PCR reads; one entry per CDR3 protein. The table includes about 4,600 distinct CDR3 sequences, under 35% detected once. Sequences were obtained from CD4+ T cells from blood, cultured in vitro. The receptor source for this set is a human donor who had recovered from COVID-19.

CDR3 DNA: TGCGCCAGCAGTGAGTCTCTCCGGACCACGAGCTACACCTTC. It yields the protein CASSESLRTTSYTF. This rearrangement joins TRBV10-2 to TRBJ1-2; D gene unclear. The CDR3 runs to 14 residues. In germline, CDR1 is WSHSY, CDR2 SAAADI. Trimming took 0 bases from V and 9 from J, leaving 14 bases between them.

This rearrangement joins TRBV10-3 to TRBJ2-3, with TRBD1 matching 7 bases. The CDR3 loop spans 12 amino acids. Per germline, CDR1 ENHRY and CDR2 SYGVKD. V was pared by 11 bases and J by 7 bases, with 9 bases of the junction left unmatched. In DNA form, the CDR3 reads TGTGCCGCCCAGGGGGAAGGAAATACGCAGTATTTT. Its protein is CAAQGEGNTQYF.

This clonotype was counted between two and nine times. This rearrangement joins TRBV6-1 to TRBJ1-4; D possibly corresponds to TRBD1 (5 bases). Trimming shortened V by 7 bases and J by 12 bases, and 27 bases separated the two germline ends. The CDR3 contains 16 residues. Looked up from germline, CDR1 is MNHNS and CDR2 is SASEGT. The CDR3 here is CASTEGSFGDVGQLFF. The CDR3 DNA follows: TGTGCCAGCACCGAAGGCAGCTTCGGTGATGTGGGACAACTGTTTTTT.

The CDR3 region is CSAVPDRGSGNTIYF. The CDR3 coding sequence is TGCAGTGCCGTCCCGGACAGGGGCTCTGGAAACACCATATATTTT. The chain uses TRBV20-1 and TRBJ1-3; 9 bases map to TRBD1. Trimming removed 6 bases from V and 0 bases from J; junction bases left unmatched: 6. This CDR3 has 15 residues. CDR1 and CDR2 from the germline V gene are DFQATT and SNEGSKA (reference sequence).

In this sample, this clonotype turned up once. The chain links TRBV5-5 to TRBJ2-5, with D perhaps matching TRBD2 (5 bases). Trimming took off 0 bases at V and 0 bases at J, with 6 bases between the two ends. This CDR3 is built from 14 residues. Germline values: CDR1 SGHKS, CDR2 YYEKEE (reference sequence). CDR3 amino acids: CASSLGGYQETQYF. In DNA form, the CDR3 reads TGTGCCAGCAGCTTGGGAGGGTACCAAGAGACCCAGTACTTC.

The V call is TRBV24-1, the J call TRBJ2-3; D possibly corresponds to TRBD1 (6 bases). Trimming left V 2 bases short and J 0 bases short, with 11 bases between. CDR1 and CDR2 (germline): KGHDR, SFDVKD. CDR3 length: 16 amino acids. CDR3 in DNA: TGTGCCACCAGTGATTGGGACACAACTAGCACAGATACGCAGTATTTT. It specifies CATSDWDTTSTDTQYF.

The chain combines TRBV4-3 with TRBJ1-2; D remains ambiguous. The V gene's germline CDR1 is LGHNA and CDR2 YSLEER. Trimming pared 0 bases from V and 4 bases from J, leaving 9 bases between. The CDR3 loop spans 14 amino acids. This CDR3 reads CASSQENAPYGYTF. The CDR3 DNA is TGCGCCAGCAGCCAAGAGAATGCGCCCTATGGCTACACCTTC.

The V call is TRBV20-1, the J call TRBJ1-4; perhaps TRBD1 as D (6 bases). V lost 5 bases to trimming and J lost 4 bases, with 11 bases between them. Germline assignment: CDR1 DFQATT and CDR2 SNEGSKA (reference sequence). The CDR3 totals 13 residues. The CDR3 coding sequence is TGCAGTGCTCCAGACAGGTATAATGAAAAACTGTTTTTT. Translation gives CSAPDRYNEKLFF.

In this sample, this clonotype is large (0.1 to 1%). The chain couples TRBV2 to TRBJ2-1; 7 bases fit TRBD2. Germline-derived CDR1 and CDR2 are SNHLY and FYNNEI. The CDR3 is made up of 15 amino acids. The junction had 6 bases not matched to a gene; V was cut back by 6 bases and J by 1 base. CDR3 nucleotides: TGTGCCAGCAGGGGGGGGTACGAGTCCTACAATGAGCAGTTCTTC. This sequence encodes CASRGGYESYNEQFF.

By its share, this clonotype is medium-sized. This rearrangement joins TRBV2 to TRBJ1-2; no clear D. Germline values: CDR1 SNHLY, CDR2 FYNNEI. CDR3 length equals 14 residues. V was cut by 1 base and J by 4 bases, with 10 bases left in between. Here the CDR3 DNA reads TGTGCCAGCAGTGAAGAGTCAGTTTTCTATGGCTACACCTTC. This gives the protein CASSEESVFYGYTF.

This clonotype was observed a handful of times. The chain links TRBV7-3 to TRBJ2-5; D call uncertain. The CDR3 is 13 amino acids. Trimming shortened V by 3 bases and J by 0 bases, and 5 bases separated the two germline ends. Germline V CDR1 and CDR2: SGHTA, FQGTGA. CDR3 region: CASSLGYQETQYF. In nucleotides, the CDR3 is TGTGCCAGCAGCTTGGGATACCAAGAGACCCAGTACTTC. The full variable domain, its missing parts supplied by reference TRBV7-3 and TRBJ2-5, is GAGVSQTPSNKVTEKGKYVELRCDPISGHTALYWYRQSLGQGPEFLIYFQGTGAADDSGLPNDRFFAVRPEGSVSTLKIQRTERGDSAVYLCASSLGYQETQYFGPGTRLLVL.

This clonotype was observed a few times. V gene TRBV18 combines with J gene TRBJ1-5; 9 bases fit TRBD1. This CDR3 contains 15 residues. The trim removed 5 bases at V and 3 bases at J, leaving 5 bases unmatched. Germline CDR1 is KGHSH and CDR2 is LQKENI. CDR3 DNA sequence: TGTGCCAGCTCAGAACAGGGGGCGGACAATCAGCCCCAGCATTTT. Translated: CASSEQGADNQPQHF.

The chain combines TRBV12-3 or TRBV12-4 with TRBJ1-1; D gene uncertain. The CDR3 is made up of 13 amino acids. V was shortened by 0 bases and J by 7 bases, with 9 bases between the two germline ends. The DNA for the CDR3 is TGTGCCAGCAGTTTAGCTGGAGGACGTGAAGCTTTCTTT. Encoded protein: CASSLAGGREAFF.

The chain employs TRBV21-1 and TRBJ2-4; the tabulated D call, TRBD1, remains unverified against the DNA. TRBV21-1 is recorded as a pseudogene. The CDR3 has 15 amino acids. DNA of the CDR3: TGTGCCAGCATTTCAATGACAGAGGTCAAAAACATTCAGTACTTC. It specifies CASISMTEVKNIQYF.

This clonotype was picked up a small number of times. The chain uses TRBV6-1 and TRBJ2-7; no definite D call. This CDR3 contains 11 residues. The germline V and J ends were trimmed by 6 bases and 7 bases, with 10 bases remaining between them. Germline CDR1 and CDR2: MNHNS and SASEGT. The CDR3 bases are TGTGCCAGCAGAAACAGCTTGGAGCAGTACTTC. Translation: CASRNSLEQYF.

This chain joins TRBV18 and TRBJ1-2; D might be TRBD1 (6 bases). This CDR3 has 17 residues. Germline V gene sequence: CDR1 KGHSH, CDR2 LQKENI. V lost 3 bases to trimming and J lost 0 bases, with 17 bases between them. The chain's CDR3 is CASSPSLPGASNYGYTF. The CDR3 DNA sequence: TGTGCCAGCTCACCTTCCCTCCCAGGGGCGTCTAACTATGGCTACACCTTC.

DNA of the CDR3: TGTGCCAGCAGCGTAGGACGGAACAGGGTCAGCGGCACAGATACGCAGTATTTT. Its protein is CASSVGRNRVSGTDTQYF. The chain recombines TRBV9 with TRBJ2-3, with D perhaps matching TRBD1 (6 bases). The CDR3 totals 18 residues. CDR1 is SGDLS, CDR2 YYNGEE, per germline. Trimming stripped 0 bases from V and 1 base from J, with 18 bases between. Combining the CDR3 with reference TRBV9 and TRBJ2-3 gives the whole variable domain DSGVTQTPKHLITATGQRVTLRCSPRSGDLSVYWYQQSLDQGLQFLIQYYNGEERAKGNILERFSAQQFPDLHSELNLSSLELGDSALYFCASSVGRNRVSGTDTQYFGPGTRLTVL.

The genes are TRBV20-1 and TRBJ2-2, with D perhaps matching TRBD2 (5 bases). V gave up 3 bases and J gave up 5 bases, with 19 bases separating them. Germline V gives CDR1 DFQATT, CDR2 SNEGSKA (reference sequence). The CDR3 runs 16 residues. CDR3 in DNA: TGCAGTGCTAGTCCCTACGGGGTCCTTTGGACCGGGGAGCTGTTTTTT. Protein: CSASPYGVLWTGELFF.

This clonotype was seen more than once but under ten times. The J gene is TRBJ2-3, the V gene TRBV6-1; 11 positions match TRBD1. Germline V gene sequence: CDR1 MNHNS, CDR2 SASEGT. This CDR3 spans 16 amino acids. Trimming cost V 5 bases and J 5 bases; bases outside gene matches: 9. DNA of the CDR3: TGTGCCAGCAGTCCCGGGACAGGGGGTGTCATAGATACGCAGTATTTT. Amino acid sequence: CASSPGTGGVIDTQYF.

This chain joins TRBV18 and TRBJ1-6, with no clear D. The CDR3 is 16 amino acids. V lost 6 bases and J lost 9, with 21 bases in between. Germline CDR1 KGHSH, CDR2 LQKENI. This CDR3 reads CASSQNQGMVGSPLHF. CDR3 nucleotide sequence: TGTGCCAGCTCGCAAAACCAAGGCATGGTGGGTTCACCCCTCCACTTT.

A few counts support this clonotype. This CDR3 is CASSDGYGANYGYTF. The CDR3 DNA sequence: TGTGCCAGCAGCGACGGGTATGGGGCTAACTATGGCTACACCTTC. The gene calls are TRBV5-4 and TRBJ1-2, with D unresolved. The CDR3 covers 15 residues. CDR1 SGHNT and CDR2 YYREEE come from the germline V gene (reference sequence). Trimming stripped 4 bases from V and 0 bases from J, with 13 bases between. Full variable domain (remainder filled in from reference TRBV5-4 and TRBJ1-2): ETGVTQSPTHLIKTRGQQVTLRCSSQSGHNTVSWYQQALGQGPQFIFQYYREEENGRGNFPPRFSGLQFPNYSSELNVNALELDDSALYLCASSDGYGANYGYTFGSGTRLTVV.

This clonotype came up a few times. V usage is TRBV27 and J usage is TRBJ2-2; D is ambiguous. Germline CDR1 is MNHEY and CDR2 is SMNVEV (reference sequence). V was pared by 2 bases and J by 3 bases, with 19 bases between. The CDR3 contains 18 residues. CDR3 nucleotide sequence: TGTGCCAGCAGTTTAAGATGGGCGGCCCGGTCGTACACCGGGGAGCTGTTTTTT. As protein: CASSLRWAARSYTGELFF.

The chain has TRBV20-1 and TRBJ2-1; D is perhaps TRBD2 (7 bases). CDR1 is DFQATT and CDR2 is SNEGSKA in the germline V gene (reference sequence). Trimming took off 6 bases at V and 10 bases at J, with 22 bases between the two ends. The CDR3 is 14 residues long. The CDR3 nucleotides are TGCAGTGCCTGGGGGGGGGCCACAGGGTTAGAGCAGTTCTTC. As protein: CSAWGGATGLEQFF.

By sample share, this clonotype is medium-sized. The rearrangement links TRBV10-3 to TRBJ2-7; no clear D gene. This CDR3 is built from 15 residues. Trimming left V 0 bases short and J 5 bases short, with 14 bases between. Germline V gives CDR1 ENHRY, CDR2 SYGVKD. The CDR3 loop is CAISESRTVGDEQYF. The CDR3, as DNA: TGTGCCATCAGTGAGTCGAGGACCGTAGGCGACGAGCAGTACTTC.